This note documents a single TCR beta chain sequence. Its antigen is unidentified. A much larger clone is a single base away; this may be a read error. CDR3 length: 15 amino acids. Germline CDR1 and CDR2: DFQATT and SNEGSKA (reference sequence). This sample's RNA came from whole unsorted tissue. A modified ARM-PCR protocol with three rounds of nested PCR amplified TCRbeta. TCRdb passed the multiplex PCR reads through MiXCR, listing each CDR3 protein once. The profile shows 130,000 or so distinct CDR3 sequences, about 66% of them singletons. The data were obtained in a study of tumor and adjacent non-tumor tissue in lung cancer. The wider study: Each sample yielded around 4.2 million productive TCRbeta reads on average. Study outcomes and limitations: Higher tumor TCR diversity was associated with shorter survival.

What was sequenced was lung tumor tissue. The receptor was isolated from a man younger than 40 with non-small cell lung cancer. The V call is TRBV20-1, the J call TRBJ2-7; the match to TRBD2 covers 15 bases. DNA of the CDR3: TGCACTGCTTTCCGGACTAGCGGGGGGGCCTACGAGCAGTACTTC. It is translated as CTAFRTSGGAYEQYF.